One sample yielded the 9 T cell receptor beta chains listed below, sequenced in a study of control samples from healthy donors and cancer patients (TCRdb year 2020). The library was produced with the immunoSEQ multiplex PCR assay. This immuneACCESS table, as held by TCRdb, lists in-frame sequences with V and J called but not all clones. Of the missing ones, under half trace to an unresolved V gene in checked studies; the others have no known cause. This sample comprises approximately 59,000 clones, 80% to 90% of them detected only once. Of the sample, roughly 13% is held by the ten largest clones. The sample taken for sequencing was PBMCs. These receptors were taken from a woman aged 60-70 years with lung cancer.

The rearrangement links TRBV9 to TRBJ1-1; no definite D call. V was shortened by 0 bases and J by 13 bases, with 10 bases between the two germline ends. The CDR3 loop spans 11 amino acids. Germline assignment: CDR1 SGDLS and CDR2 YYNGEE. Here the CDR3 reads CASSVGPHLFF. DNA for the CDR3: TGTGCCAGCAGCGTAGGCCCCCATCTTTTCTTT.

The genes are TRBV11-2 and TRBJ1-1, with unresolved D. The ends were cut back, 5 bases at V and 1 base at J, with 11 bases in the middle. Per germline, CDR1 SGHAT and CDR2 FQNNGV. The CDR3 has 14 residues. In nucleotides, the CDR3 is TGTGCCAGCAGCGCCACCTCTTCGAACACTGAAGCTTTCTTT. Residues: CASSATSSNTEAFF.

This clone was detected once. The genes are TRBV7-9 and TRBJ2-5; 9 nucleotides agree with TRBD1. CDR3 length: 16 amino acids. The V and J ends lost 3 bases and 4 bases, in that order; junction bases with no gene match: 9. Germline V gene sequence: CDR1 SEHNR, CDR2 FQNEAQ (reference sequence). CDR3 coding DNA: TGTGCCAGCAGCTTTAGAGGGGACAGGGTGTCAGAGACCCAGTACTTC. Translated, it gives CASSFRGDRVSETQYF.

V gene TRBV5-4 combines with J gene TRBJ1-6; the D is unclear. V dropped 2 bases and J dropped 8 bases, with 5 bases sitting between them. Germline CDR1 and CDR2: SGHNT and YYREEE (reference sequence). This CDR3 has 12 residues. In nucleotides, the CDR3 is TGTGCCAGCAGCTTCTGGGATTCACCCCTCCACTTT. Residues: CASSFWDSPLHF.

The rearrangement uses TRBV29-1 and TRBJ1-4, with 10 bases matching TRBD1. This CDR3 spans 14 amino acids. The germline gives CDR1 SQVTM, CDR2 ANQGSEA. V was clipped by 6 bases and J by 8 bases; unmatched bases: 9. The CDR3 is CSVAGTGVGEKLFF. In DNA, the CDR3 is TGCAGCGTCGCCGGGACAGGGGTTGGGGAAAAACTGTTTTTT.

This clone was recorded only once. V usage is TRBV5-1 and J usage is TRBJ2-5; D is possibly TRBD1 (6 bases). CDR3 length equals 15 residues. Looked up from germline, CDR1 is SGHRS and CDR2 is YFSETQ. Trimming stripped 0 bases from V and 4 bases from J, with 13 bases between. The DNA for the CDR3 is TGCGCCAGCAGCTTGGACAGGGCCGCCGGAGAGACCCAGTACTTC. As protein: CASSLDRAAGETQYF.

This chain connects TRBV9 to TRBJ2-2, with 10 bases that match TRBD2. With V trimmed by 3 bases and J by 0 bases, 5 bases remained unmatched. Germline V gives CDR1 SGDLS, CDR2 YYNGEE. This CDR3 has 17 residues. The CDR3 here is CASSAIGLAANTGELFF. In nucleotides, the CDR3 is TGTGCCAGCAGCGCTATAGGACTAGCGGCGAACACCGGGGAGCTGTTTTTT.

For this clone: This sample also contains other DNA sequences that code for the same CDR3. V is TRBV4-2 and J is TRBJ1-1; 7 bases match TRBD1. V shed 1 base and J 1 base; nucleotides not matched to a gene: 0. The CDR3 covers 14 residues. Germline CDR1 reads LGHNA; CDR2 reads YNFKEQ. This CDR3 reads CASSQAGGNTEAFF. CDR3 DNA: TGTGCCAGCAGCCAAGCAGGGGGGAACACTGAAGCTTTCTTT.

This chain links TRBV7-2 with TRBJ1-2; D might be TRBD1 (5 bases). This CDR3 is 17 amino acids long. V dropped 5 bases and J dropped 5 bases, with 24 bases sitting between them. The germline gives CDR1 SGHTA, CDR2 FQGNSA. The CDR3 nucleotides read TGTGCCAGCAGCCCCTCGGGGGTTGGCCCTAGCGGATATGGCTACACCTTC. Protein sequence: CASSPSGVGPSGYGYTF.